One and the same sample provided the 15 T cell receptor beta chains below, sequenced in a study of T cell responses to AZD1222 COVID-19 vaccine. Sequenced by immunoSEQ multiplex PCR; TCRdb stores in-frame clones only, minus some. The sample records some 110,000 clones, 70% to 90% being singletons. The input for sequencing was peripheral blood, taken on day 0 of MenACWY control vaccination. Every receptor here comes from an adult in good health.

The chain recombines TRBV7-2 with TRBJ2-5; 8 nucleotides line up with TRBD1. The CDR3 extends over 15 amino acids. V dropped 2 bases and J dropped 7; count of bases not matched to a gene: 9. Germline assignment: CDR1 SGHTA and CDR2 FQGNSA. The CDR3 loop reads CASSLNSGDRGTQYF. In DNA form, the CDR3 reads TGTGCCAGCAGCTTAAATTCAGGAGACAGGGGGACCCAGTACTTC.

The rearrangement uses TRBV19 and TRBJ1-5; TRBD1 is a possible D gene (5 bases). The length of the CDR3 is 14 residues. Germline V gene sequence: CDR1 LNHDA, CDR2 SQIVND (reference sequence). V was clipped by 7 bases and J by 2 bases, with 12 bases between them. The CDR3 loop is CASKSGIGNQPQHF. The CDR3 nucleotides read TGTGCCAGTAAGTCAGGGATAGGCAATCAGCCCCAGCATTTT.

The chain employs TRBV12-3 or TRBV12-4 and TRBJ1-2; TRBD1 matches 7 bases. The V and J ends lost 6 bases and 4 bases, in that order; junction bases with no gene match: 5. The CDR3 loop spans 13 amino acids. The CDR3 loop is CASSHDRAYGYTF. The CDR3 DNA follows: TGTGCCAGCAGCCATGACAGGGCCTATGGCTACACCTTC.

The genes are TRBV20-1 and TRBJ2-7; no clear D gene. The germline V gene has CDR1 DFQATT and CDR2 SNEGSKA (reference sequence). Trimming cost V 3 bases and J 0 bases, with 9 bases left between them. CDR3 length: 13 residues. CDR3 loop: CSASWGGSYEQYF. The CDR3 DNA reads TGCAGTGCTAGTTGGGGTGGCTCCTACGAGCAGTACTTC.

V is TRBV5-6 and J is TRBJ1-3, with 7 bases matching TRBD1. Germline V gene data show CDR1 as SGHDT and CDR2 as YYEEEE. The CDR3 loop spans 16 amino acids. V gave up 3 bases and J gave up 3 bases; unmatched junction bases: 9. The CDR3 reads CASSSLLTGDGNTIYF. The DNA for the CDR3 is TGTGCCAGCAGCTCGCTGCTTACAGGGGATGGAAACACCATATATTTT.

The rearrangement joins TRBV7-2 to TRBJ2-5; 7 bases are shared with TRBD2. Trimming removed 5 bases from V and 2 bases from J; junction bases left unmatched: 11. The CDR3 extends over 16 amino acids. Germline loops: CDR1 SGHTA, CDR2 FQGNSA. The CDR3 coding sequence is TGTGCCAGCAGCCCCAGCGGGGCCCGCGGGCAAGAGACCCAGTACTTC. Its protein is CASSPSGARGQETQYF.

This clone appeared a few times. V usage is TRBV19 and J usage is TRBJ2-3, with D possibly TRBD1 on 6 matching bases. Germline CDR1 reads LNHDA; CDR2 reads SQIVND (reference sequence). Trimming removed 7 bases from V and 0 bases from J, with 23 bases in between. CDR3 length equals 18 residues. CDR3 sequence reads: CASMIRVGGQSSTDTQYF. CDR3 DNA sequence: TGTGCCAGTATGATCAGGGTTGGCGGACAGTCTAGCACAGATACGCAGTATTTT.

The chain carries TRBV6-2 or TRBV6-3 and TRBJ1-2; tentative D call: TRBD1 (6 bases). The CDR3 contains 13 residues. Germline lookup yields CDR1 MNHEY and CDR2 SVGEGT. V was cut by 5 bases and J by 4 bases, with 11 bases left in between. In DNA, the CDR3 is TGTGCCAGCAGTCCCGGACAGCTCTATGGCTACACCTTC. Translation: CASSPGQLYGYTF.

This sequence joins TRBV11-2 and TRBJ2-7, with no clear D. V was pared by 3 bases and J by 3 bases, with 6 bases between. From germline, CDR1 is SGHAT and CDR2 FQNNGV. The CDR3 covers 12 residues. CDR3 amino acids: CASSFPFYEQYF. In DNA form, the CDR3 reads TGTGCCAGCAGCTTTCCGTTCTACGAGCAGTACTTC.

The V gene is TRBV25-1, the J gene TRBJ1-1; TRBD1 agrees at 9 bases. CDR3 length: 18 residues. The germline CDR1 and CDR2 sequences are MGHDK and SYGVNS. Trimming took 6 bases from V and 5 from J; bases not matched to a gene: 19. CDR3 region: CASSAPPGQGKDGTEAFF. The DNA for the CDR3 is TGTGCCAGCAGCGCCCCGCCGGGACAGGGAAAGGACGGAACTGAAGCTTTCTTT. Filled out from reference TRBV25-1 and TRBJ1-1, the complete variable domain reads EADIYQTPRYLVIGTGKKITLECSQTMGHDKMYWYQQDPGMELHLIHYSYGVNSTEKGDLSSESTVSRIRTEHFPLTLESARPSHTSQYLCASSAPPGQGKDGTEAFFGQGTRLTVV.

The chain joins TRBV9 to TRBJ2-7; the D gene is possibly TRBD2 (6 bases). The germline V gene has CDR1 SGDLS and CDR2 YYNGEE. This CDR3 is built from 14 residues. V was shortened by 0 bases and J by 6 bases, with 13 bases between the two germline ends. The DNA for the CDR3 is TGTGCCAGCAGCGTAGGAGTGGGAGGTCCCGAGCAGTACTTC. The encoded protein is CASSVGVGGPEQYF.

This sequence joins TRBV5-4 and TRBJ2-7, with a tentative D call TRBD1 (6 bases). V lost 4 bases to trimming and J lost 3 bases, with 17 bases between them. Germline lookup yields CDR1 SGHNT and CDR2 YYREEE (reference sequence). CDR3 size: 15 residues. The CDR3 sequence: CASSAQGILGYEQYF. The CDR3 region has the DNA TGTGCCAGCAGCGCACAGGGAATCCTGGGCTACGAGCAGTACTTC.

Comments on this clone: Other DNA sequences in the same sample also yield this CDR3. The chain has TRBV9 and TRBJ2-2; weak D call: TRBD2 (5 bases). From germline, CDR1 is SGDLS and CDR2 YYNGEE. The V and J ends lost 0 bases and 5 bases respectively, with 11 bases between them. The CDR3 sequence is 15 residues long. CDR3 nucleotide sequence: TGTGCCAGCAGCGTAGGGGCGGGCGGGACCGGGGAGCTGTTTTTT. Its translation: CASSVGAGGTGELFF.

The chain uses TRBV7-9 and TRBJ1-2, with D unresolved. CDR3 length: 14 residues. V lost 5 bases, J lost 4 bases, and 14 bases lay in between. CDR1 is SEHNR and CDR2 is FQNEAQ in the germline V gene (reference sequence). The CDR3 loop is CASSPSRVIYGYTF. CDR3 DNA: TGTGCCAGCAGCCCCTCGCGGGTCATCTATGGCTACACCTTC.

A few counts support this clone. The CDR3 bases are TGTGCCACCAGTGAACAGGGCAATCAGCCCCAGCATTTT. It codes for CATSEQGNQPQHF. V and J are TRBV24-1 and TRBJ1-5, with D possibly TRBD1 on 5 matching bases. V shed 4 bases and J shed 2 bases, with 5 bases lying between them. The CDR3 contains 13 residues. Germline lookup yields CDR1 KGHDR and CDR2 SFDVKD.